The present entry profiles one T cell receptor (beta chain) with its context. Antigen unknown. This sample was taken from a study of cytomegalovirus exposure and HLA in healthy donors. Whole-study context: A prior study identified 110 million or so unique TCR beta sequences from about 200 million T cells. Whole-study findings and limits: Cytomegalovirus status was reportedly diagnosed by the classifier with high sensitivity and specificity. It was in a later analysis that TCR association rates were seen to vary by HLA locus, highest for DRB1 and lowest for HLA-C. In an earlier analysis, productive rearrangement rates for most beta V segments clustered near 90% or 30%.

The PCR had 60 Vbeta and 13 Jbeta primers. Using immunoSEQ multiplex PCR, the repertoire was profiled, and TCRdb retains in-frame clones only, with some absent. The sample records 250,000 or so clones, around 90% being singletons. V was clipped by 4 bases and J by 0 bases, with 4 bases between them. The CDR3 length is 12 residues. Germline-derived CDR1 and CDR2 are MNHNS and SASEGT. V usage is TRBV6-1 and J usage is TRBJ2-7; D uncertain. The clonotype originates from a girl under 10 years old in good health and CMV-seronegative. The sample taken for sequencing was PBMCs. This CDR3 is CASSASSYEQYF. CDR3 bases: TGTGCCAGCAGTGCTAGCTCCTACGAGCAGTACTTC.